A single T cell receptor (beta chain) is shown here with its context. What it recognizes is unknown. The isolated RNA, all of it, was reverse transcribed, so expressed TCRB transcripts were what got sequenced. Using immunoSEQ multiplex PCR, the repertoire was profiled, and TCRdb retains in-frame clones only, with some absent. This sample yields about 290,000 clones, of which roughly 8% are seen a single time; about 0.93% belongs to the top ten. These data are taken from a study of beta chain features in type 1 diabetes. At the level of the study: Age, gender and cell yields were similar between patients and healthy donors. Analysis included 107,917,701 sorted cells drawn from all samples.

Points from the study as a whole: In type 1 diabetes patients, VDJ junctions had fewer insertions; deletions at these junctions were more frequent. Within patients, naive, central memory and Treg TCRB repertoires seemed more similar than within healthy donors.

The germline V gene encodes CDR1 LNHDA and CDR2 SQIVND (reference sequence). V was trimmed by 1 base and J by 6 bases, leaving 12 bases between them. CDR3 length: 15 amino acids. This rearrangement joins TRBV19 to TRBJ2-2, with D perhaps given as TRBD1 or TRBD2 (5 bases each). Sequences were obtained from central memory CD4+ T cells from blood. The sequence was obtained from a woman younger than 35 in good health. CDR3 sequence reads: CASSIGGWSAGELFF. For the CDR3, the DNA is TGTGCCAGTAGTATAGGGGGGTGGTCCGCCGGGGAGCTGTTTTTT.